This T cell receptor (beta chain) originates from a study of OX40 agonist ivuxolimab in advanced cancers. Background for the entire study: Ivuxolimab was an agonistic, fully human IgG2 monoclonal antibody directed against OX40 (CD134), a costimulatory receptor. Intravenous ivuxolimab was administered to patients every 2 weeks at six dose levels: 0.01, 0.1, 0.3, 1.5, 3 and 10 mg/kg. Of the approximately 54 patients in dose escalation, 19 had hepatocellular carcinoma, roughly 15 had melanoma, 9 had renal cell carcinoma and 9 had head and neck cancer. A male proportion of nearly 85% and a mean age of 60 years, ranging from about 23 to 79, were recorded for the dose-escalation cohort. Patients were allowed to have had prior anti-PD-1, anti-PD-L1 or anti-CTLA-4 therapy, and more than 30% of the dose-escalation patients had previously received checkpoint inhibitors. Three dose-escalation patients achieved partial responses, one with hepatocellular carcinoma and two with cutaneous melanoma. The purpose of peripheral TCRbeta sequencing was to test whether ivuxolimab changed TCR sequence diversity and led to clonal T-cell expansion. The paper covers the monotherapy dose-escalation part of the phase I ivuxolimab trial, which included N ≈ 52 patients.

Study-level results and caveats: The antigen specificity of the clonally expanded peripheral T cells was not determined. In partial responders in the 0.1-3.0 mg/kg groups, normalized peripheral clonal expansion was found to be among the lowest, especially among CD8+ T cells. After ivuxolimab, more expanded clones were found on average in CD8+ T cells than in CD4+ T cells. Low levels of normalized T-cell clonal expansion were also shown by some nonresponding patients. At doses of 0.1 to 3.0 mg/kg, clonal expansion of both CD4+ and CD8+ blood T cells was observed from baseline to week 6.

Patients with autoimmune disease history or receiving systemic immunosuppression were excluded from the trial. Peripheral blood for TCR sequencing was collected from all dose cohorts at baseline, on cycle 4 day 1, and on cycle 7 day 1. The samples were taken from a phase I, first-in-human, multicenter, open-label dose-escalation trial of ivuxolimab. Adults with locally advanced or metastatic melanoma, renal cell, hepatocellular, or head and neck squamous cell carcinoma were enrolled in the trial. Before TCR sequencing, CD4+ T cells and CD8+ T cells were sorted from peripheral blood as separate populations. Genomic DNA was extracted from sorted cells for sequencing of the TCRbeta CDR3 region. TCRbeta CDR3 regions were sequenced using the immunoSEQ Assay. Sourced from immuneACCESS, this table was stored by TCRdb with only in-frame sequences that have V and J called. A share of the clones is absent; for the studies checked, an unresolved V gene accounts for under half, and the remainder has no known explanation. Within this sample are 90,000 to 120,000 clones, with around 93% of them counted one time only. Of the sample, about 1.2% falls within the top ten clones.

A word on this clone: Its antigen target is currently unknown. Per-base qualities were not stored, and no clone one base away is much larger.

Its CDR3 holds 14 amino acids, cysteine through phenylalanine. CDR3 DNA only is kept here, 42 bases in frame from base 1. V and J are truncated by 0 bases and 0 bases respectively, leaving an intervening sequence of 6 bases. Reading the germline V gene gives CDR1 KGHSH and CDR2 LQKENI. The sequenced sample was CD4+ or CD8+ T cells sorted from blood, obtained in a trial of the OX40 agonist ivuxolimab. This chain is built from TRBV18 and TRBJ2-7; the D gene is unclear. The source is an adult with an advanced solid tumor such as melanoma, head and neck, liver or kidney cancer. The CDR3 reads as follows: CASSPPGVSYEQYF. Read as DNA, the sequence is TGTGCCAGCTCACCACCTGGTGTCTCCTACGAGCAGTACTTC.